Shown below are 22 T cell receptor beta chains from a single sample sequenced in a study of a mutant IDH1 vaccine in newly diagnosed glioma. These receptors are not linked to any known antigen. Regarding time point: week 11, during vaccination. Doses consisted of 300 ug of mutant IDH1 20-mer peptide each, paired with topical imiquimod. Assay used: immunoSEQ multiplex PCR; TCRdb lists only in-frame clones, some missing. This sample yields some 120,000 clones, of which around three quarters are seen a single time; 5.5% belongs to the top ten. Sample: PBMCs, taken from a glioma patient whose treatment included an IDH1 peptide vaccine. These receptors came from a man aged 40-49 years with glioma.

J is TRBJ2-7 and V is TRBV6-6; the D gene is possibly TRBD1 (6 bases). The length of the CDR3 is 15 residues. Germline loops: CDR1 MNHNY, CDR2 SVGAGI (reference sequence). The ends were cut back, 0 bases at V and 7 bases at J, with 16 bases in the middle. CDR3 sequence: CASSYSRDRLEEQYF. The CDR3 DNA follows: TGTGCCAGCAGTTACTCGCGAGACAGGCTTGAGGAGCAGTACTTC.

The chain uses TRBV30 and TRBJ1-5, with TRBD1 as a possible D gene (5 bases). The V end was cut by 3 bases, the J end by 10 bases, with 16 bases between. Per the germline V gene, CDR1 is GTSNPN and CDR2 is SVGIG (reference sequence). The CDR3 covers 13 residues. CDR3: CAWSARLREPQHF. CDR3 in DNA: TGTGCCTGGAGCGCCCGACTCAGGGAACCCCAGCATTTT.

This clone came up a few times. The CDR3 DNA reads as TGTGCCAGCTCACCACGGGACAGGGTTAAAGTTGAGCAGTTCTTC. Translating gives CASSPRDRVKVEQFF. This chain joins TRBV18 and TRBJ2-1, with 9 bases aligning to TRBD1. This CDR3 comprises 15 residues. Germline loops: CDR1 KGHSH, CDR2 LQKENI. Trimming took 1 base from V and 9 from J; bases not matched to a gene: 7.

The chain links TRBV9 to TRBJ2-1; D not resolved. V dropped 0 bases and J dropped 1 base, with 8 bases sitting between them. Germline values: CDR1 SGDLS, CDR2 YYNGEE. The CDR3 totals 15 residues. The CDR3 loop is CASSVATDSYNEQFF. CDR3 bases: TGTGCCAGCAGCGTAGCCACTGATTCCTACAATGAGCAGTTCTTC.

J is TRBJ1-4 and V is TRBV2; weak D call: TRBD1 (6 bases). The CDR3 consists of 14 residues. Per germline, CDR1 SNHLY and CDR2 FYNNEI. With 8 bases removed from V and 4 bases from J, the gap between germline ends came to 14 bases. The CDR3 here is CASRVVGGNEKLFF. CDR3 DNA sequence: TGTGCCAGCCGAGTTGTAGGGGGTAATGAAAAACTGTTTTTT.

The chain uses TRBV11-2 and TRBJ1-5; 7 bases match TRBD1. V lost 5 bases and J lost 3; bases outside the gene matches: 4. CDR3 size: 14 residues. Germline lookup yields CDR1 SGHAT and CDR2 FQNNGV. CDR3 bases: TGTGCCAGCAGCCGGACAGGAAACAATCAGCCCCAGCATTTT. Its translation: CASSRTGNNQPQHF.

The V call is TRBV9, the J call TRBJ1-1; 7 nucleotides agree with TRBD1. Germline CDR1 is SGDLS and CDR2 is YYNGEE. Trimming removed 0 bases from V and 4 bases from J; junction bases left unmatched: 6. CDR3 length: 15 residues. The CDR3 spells CASSVGSRGGTEAFF. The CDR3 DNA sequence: TGTGCCAGCAGCGTAGGGAGCAGGGGGGGCACTGAAGCTTTCTTT.

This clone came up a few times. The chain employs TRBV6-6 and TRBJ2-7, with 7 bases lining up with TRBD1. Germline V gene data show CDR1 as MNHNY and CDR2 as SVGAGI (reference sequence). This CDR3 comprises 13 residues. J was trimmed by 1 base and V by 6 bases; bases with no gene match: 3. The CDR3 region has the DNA TGTGCCAGCAGGGGACAGACATCCTACGAGCAGTACTTC. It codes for CASRGQTSYEQYF.

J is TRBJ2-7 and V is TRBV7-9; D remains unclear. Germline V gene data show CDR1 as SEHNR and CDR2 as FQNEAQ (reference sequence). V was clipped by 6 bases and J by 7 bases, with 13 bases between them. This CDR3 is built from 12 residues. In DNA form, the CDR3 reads TGTGCCAGCAGTTATTCCGTTTGGGAGCAGTACTTC. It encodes CASSYSVWEQYF.

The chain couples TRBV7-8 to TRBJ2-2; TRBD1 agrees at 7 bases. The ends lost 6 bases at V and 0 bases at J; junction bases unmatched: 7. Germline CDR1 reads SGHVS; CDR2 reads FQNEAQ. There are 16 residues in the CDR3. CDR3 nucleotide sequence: TGTGCCAGCAGTTCCAGGGGACAGACGAACACCGGGGAGCTGTTTTTT. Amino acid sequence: CASSSRGQTNTGELFF.

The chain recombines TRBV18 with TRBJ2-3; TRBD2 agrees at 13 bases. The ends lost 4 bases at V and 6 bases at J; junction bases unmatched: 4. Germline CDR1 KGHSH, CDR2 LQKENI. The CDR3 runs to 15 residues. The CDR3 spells CASSRTSGRGDTQYF. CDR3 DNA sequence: TGTGCCAGCTCACGGACTAGCGGGAGAGGCGATACGCAGTATTTT. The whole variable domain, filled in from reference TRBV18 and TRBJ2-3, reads NAGVMQNPRHLVRRRGQEARLRCSPMKGHSHVYWYRQLPEEGLKFMVYLQKENIIDESGMPKERFSAEFPKEGPSILRIQQVVRGDSAAYFCASSRTSGRGDTQYFGPGTRLTVL.

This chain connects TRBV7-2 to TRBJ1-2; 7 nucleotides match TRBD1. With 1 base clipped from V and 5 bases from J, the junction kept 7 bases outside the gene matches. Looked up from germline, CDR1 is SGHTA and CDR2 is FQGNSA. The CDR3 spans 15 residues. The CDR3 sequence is CASSLGRGVEYGYTF. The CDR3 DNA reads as TGTGCCAGCAGCTTAGGCAGGGGGGTAGAATATGGCTACACCTTC.

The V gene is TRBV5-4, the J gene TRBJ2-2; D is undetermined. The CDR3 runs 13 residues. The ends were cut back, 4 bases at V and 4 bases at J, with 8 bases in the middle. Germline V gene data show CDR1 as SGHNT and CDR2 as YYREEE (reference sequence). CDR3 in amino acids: CASSPWTTGELFF. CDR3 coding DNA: TGTGCCAGCAGCCCCTGGACCACCGGGGAGCTGTTTTTT.

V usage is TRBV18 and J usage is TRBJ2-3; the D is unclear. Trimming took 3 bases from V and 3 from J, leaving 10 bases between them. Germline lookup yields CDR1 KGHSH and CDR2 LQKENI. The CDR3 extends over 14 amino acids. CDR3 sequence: CASSPPTGTDTQYF. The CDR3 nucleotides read TGTGCCAGCTCACCGCCAACGGGTACAGATACGCAGTATTTT.

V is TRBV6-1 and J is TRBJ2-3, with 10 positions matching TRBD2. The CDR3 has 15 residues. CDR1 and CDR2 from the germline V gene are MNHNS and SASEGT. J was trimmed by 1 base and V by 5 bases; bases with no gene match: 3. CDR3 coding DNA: TGTGCCAGCAGTTCTCTAGCGGGGGGCACAGATACGCAGTATTTT. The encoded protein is CASSSLAGGTDTQYF.

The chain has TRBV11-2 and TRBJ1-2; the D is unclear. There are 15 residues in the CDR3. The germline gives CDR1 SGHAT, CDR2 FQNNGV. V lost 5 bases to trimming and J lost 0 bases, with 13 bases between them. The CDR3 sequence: CASSPGLTANYGYTF. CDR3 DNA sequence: TGTGCCAGCAGCCCTGGACTCACAGCTAACTATGGCTACACCTTC.

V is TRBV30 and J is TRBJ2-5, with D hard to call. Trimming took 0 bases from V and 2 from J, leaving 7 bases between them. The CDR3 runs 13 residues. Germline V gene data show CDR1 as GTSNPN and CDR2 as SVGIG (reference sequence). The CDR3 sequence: CAWSVGLQETQYF. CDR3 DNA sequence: TGTGCCTGGAGTGTGGGCTTACAAGAGACCCAGTACTTC.

DNA of the CDR3: TGTGCCAGCAGTGAAAGGCGTGCCCCAACCTCACCCGGGACCTATGGAGGGTCACCCCTCCACTTT. It codes for CASSERRAPTSPGTYGGSPLHF. V and J are TRBV2 and TRBJ1-6; possibly TRBD1 for D (5 bases). The CDR3 extends over 22 amino acids. From germline, CDR1 is SNHLY and CDR2 FYNNEI. V lost 2 bases, J lost 10 bases, and 36 bases lay in between.

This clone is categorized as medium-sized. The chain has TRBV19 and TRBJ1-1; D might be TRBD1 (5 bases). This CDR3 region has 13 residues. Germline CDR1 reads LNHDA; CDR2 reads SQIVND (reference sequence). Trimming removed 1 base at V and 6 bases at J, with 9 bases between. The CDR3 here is CASSIVRDSEAFF. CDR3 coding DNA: TGTGCCAGTAGTATAGTCCGGGACTCTGAAGCTTTCTTT.

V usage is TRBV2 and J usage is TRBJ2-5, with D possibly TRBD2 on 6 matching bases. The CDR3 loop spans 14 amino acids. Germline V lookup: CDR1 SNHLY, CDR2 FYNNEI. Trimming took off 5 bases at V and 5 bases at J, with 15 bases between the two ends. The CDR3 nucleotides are TGTGCCAGCAGTCGACTAGGATCAGCGGAGACCCAGTACTTC. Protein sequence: CASSRLGSAETQYF.

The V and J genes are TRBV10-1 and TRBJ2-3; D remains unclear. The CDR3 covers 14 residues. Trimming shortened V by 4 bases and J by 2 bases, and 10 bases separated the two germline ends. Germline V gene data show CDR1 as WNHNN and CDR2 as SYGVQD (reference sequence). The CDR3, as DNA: TGCGCCAGCAGTGTGGTTGGGGTCACAGATACGCAGTATTTT. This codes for CASSVVGVTDTQYF.

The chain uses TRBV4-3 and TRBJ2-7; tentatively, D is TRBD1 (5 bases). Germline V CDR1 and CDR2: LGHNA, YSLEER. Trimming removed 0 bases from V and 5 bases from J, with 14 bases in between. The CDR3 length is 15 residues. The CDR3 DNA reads TGCGCCAGCAGCCAAGATACAGGCTACTCAGACGAGCAGTACTTC. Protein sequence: CASSQDTGYSDEQYF.